A single sample gave rise to the 23 T cell receptor beta chains below, sequenced in a study of spatial heterogeneity in lung cancer. Using its own MiXCR run on the 5' RACE reads, TCRdb lists one record per CDR3 protein. The sample has 90,000 to 95,000 distinct CDR3 sequences; about 12% are singletons. Indicated time point: sample taken at primary tumor resection. This specimen consisted of PBMCs, obtained at surgery. The receptors come from a male donor with early-stage non-small cell lung cancer.

CDR3 in DNA: TGTGCCAGCAGCCCCCGGAGCTCTGGGGCCAACGTCCTGACTTTC. Its protein is CASSPRSSGANVLTF. The J gene is TRBJ2-6, the V gene TRBV13; D remains ambiguous. Germline values: CDR1 PRHDT, CDR2 FYEKMQ (reference sequence). The V end lost 5 bases, the J end lost 0 bases, and 8 bases lay between the germline ends. The CDR3 has 15 residues.

The chain couples TRBV28 to TRBJ1-1, with a tentative D call TRBD1 (5 bases). CDR1 MDHEN and CDR2 SYDVKM come from the germline V gene. This CDR3 is built from 16 residues. With 2 bases removed from V and 5 bases from J, the gap between germline ends came to 18 bases. CDR3 amino acids: CASSLRGQVLETEAFF. The CDR3 region has the DNA TGTGCCAGCAGTTTACGGGGCCAGGTTCTCGAAACTGAAGCTTTCTTT. Looking up the rest from reference TRBV28 and TRBJ1-1 gives the full variable domain: DVKVTQSSRYLVKRTGEKVFLECVQDMDHENMFWYRQDPGLGLRLIYFSYDVKMKEKGDIPEGYSVSREKKERFSLILESASTNQTSMYLCASSLRGQVLETEAFFGQGTRLTVV.

The gene calls are TRBV12-3 or TRBV12-4 and TRBJ1-3, with no clear D. CDR3 length: 14 residues. V was trimmed by 8 bases and J by 0 bases, leaving 11 bases between them. CDR3 DNA: TGTGCCAGCGGGCGGACCGACTCTGGAAACACCATATATTTT. It codes for CASGRTDSGNTIYF.

This clonotype showed up many times. The chain uses TRBV24-1 and TRBJ2-2; unclear D gene. Germline lookup yields CDR1 KGHDR and CDR2 SFDVKD. CDR3 size: 18 residues. V dropped 2 bases and J dropped 2 bases, with 17 bases sitting between them. The CDR3 nucleotides are TGTGCCACCAGTGATTCGCGGTGGGGAATGAGAAACACCGGGGAGCTGTTTTTT. It encodes CATSDSRWGMRNTGELFF.

This clonotype was observed a few times. The chain recombines TRBV20-1 with TRBJ2-3; D remains unclear. This CDR3 spans 11 amino acids. Per the germline V gene, CDR1 is DFQATT and CDR2 is SNEGSKA (reference sequence). The V end was cut by 2 bases, the J end by 6 bases, with 6 bases between. In DNA, the CDR3 is TGCAGTGCTAGACGGGCTGATACGCAGTATTTT. It is translated as CSARRADTQYF.

The CDR3 sequence: CSVEGDSDNEQYF. The CDR3 DNA sequence: TGCAGCGTTGAGGGGGATAGCGACAACGAGCAGTACTTC. The rearrangement links TRBV29-1 to TRBJ2-7, with D possibly called TRBD1 or TRBD2 (5 bases each). Per the germline V gene, CDR1 is SQVTM and CDR2 is ANQGSEA. Trimming removed 3 bases at V and 5 bases at J, with 14 bases between. The CDR3 length is 13 residues.

This clonotype has a single count. V is TRBV28 and J is TRBJ1-2; tentative D call: TRBD1 (6 bases). CDR3 length equals 14 residues. V was pared by 6 bases and J by 7 bases, with 18 bases between. The germline CDR1 and CDR2 sequences are MDHEN and SYDVKM. This CDR3 is CASSTGSGHFGYTF. The CDR3 DNA sequence: TGTGCCAGCAGCACAGGGAGTGGACACTTTGGCTACACCTTC.

This clonotype was seen at least ten times. This chain uses TRBV5-6 with TRBJ2-7, with a possible D match to TRBD1 (5 bases). CDR3 length: 15 amino acids. V was pared by 3 bases and J by 2 bases, with 15 bases between. The V gene's germline CDR1 is SGHDT and CDR2 YYEEEE. Here the CDR3 DNA reads TGTGCCAGCAGCTCGATGTATGACAGTACCTACGAGCAGTACTTC. As protein: CASSSMYDSTYEQYF.

The J gene is TRBJ2-4, the V gene TRBV20-1; D may correspond to TRBD1 or TRBD2 (5 bases each). The CDR3 covers 14 residues. V was trimmed by 3 bases and J by 0 bases, leaving 9 bases between them. From germline, CDR1 is DFQATT and CDR2 SNEGSKA (reference sequence). CDR3 in DNA: TGCAGTGCTAGGGGGGACGTAGCCAAAAACATTCAGTACTTC. It translates to CSARGDVAKNIQYF.

This clonotype has a handful of counts. This rearrangement joins TRBV29-1 to TRBJ2-7; TRBD1 agrees at 8 bases. Germline trimming cut 2 bases from V and 4 bases from J; bases unmatched to any gene: 7. The germline gives CDR1 SQVTM, CDR2 ANQGSEA. The CDR3 runs to 14 residues. CDR3 amino acids: CSVESGQGRYEQYF. CDR3 coding DNA: TGCAGCGTTGAAAGCGGACAGGGACGGTACGAGCAGTACTTC.

This clonotype turned up a few times. The chain uses TRBV20-1 and TRBJ2-3; 14 positions agree with TRBD2. Unmatched junction bases numbered 5, after V lost 6 bases and J lost 0 bases. CDR1 is DFQATT and CDR2 is SNEGSKA in the germline V gene (reference sequence). The CDR3 is 16 amino acids. The CDR3 DNA reads as TGCAGTGCCGGACTAGCGGGAGGCGCTAGCACAGATACGCAGTATTTT. Encoded protein: CSAGLAGGASTDTQYF.

The chain recombines TRBV6-2 or TRBV6-3 with TRBJ2-5; 8 nucleotides agree with TRBD1. In germline, CDR1 is MNHEY, CDR2 SVGEGT. This CDR3 spans 15 amino acids. The V gene end was trimmed by 5 bases and the J gene end by 4 bases; junction bases not matched to a gene: 9. The CDR3 region has the DNA TGTGCCAGCAGTAATTCAGGACAGGGAGGAGAGACCCAGTACTTC. It is translated as CASSNSGQGGETQYF.

This clonotype was counted at least ten times. The chain recombines TRBV10-3 with TRBJ2-2; 13 bases fit TRBD2. CDR3 length: 15 residues. The germline V gene encodes CDR1 ENHRY and CDR2 SYGVKD. The ends lost 6 bases at V and 5 bases at J; junction bases unmatched: 3. Here the CDR3 reads CAISGLAGETGELFF. CDR3 coding DNA: TGTGCCATCAGCGGACTAGCGGGGGAGACCGGGGAGCTGTTTTTT.

Only a few counts were recorded for this clonotype. This chain uses TRBV20-1 with TRBJ2-7; 13 nucleotides match TRBD2. Trimming took 6 bases from V and 1 from J; bases not matched to a gene: 6. The CDR3 has 15 amino acids. From germline, CDR1 is DFQATT and CDR2 SNEGSKA (reference sequence). CDR3 amino acids: CSAGTGLAGSYEQYF. The CDR3 DNA sequence: TGCAGTGCGGGGACGGGACTAGCGGGGTCCTACGAGCAGTACTTC.

This clonotype came up many times. The chain is built from TRBV7-3 and TRBJ2-2; D is unclear. CDR1 and CDR2 from the germline V gene are SGHTA and FQGTGA. V dropped 4 bases and J dropped 6 bases, with 3 bases sitting between them. The CDR3 spans 11 residues. The CDR3 spells CASSSSGELFF. In nucleotides, the CDR3 is TGTGCCAGCAGCTCTTCCGGGGAGCTGTTTTTT. The full variable domain, with the rest looked up from reference TRBV7-3 and TRBJ2-2, is GAGVSQTPSNKVTEKGKYVELRCDPISGHTALYWYRQSLGQGPEFLIYFQGTGAADDSGLPNDRFFAVRPEGSVSTLKIQRTERGDSAVYLCASSSSGELFFGEGSRLTVL.

This clonotype was counted between two and nine times. The gene calls are TRBV7-9 and TRBJ2-1; the match to TRBD1 covers 7 bases. The CDR3 consists of 14 residues. V trimming: 5 bases; J trimming: 4 bases; junction bases outside the gene matches: 5. The germline V gene encodes CDR1 SEHNR and CDR2 FQNEAQ (reference sequence). This CDR3 is CASSLMGQYNEQFF. The DNA for the CDR3 is TGTGCCAGCAGCCTAATGGGACAGTACAATGAGCAGTTCTTC.

This clonotype was observed many times. CDR3 in amino acids: CASSEPGLAEGTQYF. In DNA form, the CDR3 reads TGTGCCAGCAGTGAACCGGGACTAGCGGAAGGCACGCAGTATTTT. The V call is TRBV25-1, the J call TRBJ2-3; 11 bases line up with TRBD2. V was clipped by 2 bases and J by 9 bases; unmatched bases: 7. Germline V CDR1 and CDR2: MGHDK, SYGVNS. This CDR3 is 15 amino acids long. Drawing the rest from reference TRBV25-1 and TRBJ2-3, the complete variable domain is EADIYQTPRYLVIGTGKKITLECSQTMGHDKMYWYQQDPGMELHLIHYSYGVNSTEKGDLSSESTVSRIRTEHFPLTLESARPSHTSQYLCASSEPGLAEGTQYFGPGTRLTVL.

V and J are TRBV5-5 and TRBJ2-1; 9 bases map to TRBD1. The J segment lost 0 bases and the V segment lost 2 bases, leaving 6 bases of the junction unmatched. Germline values: CDR1 SGHKS, CDR2 YYEKEE (reference sequence). This CDR3 contains 17 residues. The CDR3 region is CASSFLLTGGSYNEQFF. CDR3 in DNA: TGTGCCAGCAGCTTCTTGTTGACAGGGGGCTCCTACAATGAGCAGTTCTTC.

The chain employs TRBV28 and TRBJ2-6; 7 nucleotides agree with TRBD1. The CDR3 loop spans 16 amino acids. In germline, CDR1 is MDHEN, CDR2 SYDVKM. V shed 3 bases and J 0 bases; nucleotides not matched to a gene: 2. The CDR3 protein is CASSLGQSSGANVLTF. DNA of the CDR3: TGTGCCAGCAGTTTGGGACAGAGCTCTGGGGCCAACGTCCTGACTTTC. Variable domain in full (rest from reference TRBV28 and TRBJ2-6): DVKVTQSSRYLVKRTGEKVFLECVQDMDHENMFWYRQDPGLGLRLIYFSYDVKMKEKGDIPEGYSVSREKKERFSLILESASTNQTSMYLCASSLGQSSGANVLTFGAGSRLTVL.

This clonotype was counted many times. The chain carries TRBV12-3 or TRBV12-4 and TRBJ2-2; TRBD1 might be the D (5 bases). This CDR3 has 15 amino acids. V was clipped by 4 bases and J by 5 bases, with 14 bases between them. DNA of the CDR3: TGTGCCAGCAGTTGGGGCACAATGGGAACCGGGGAGCTGTTTTTT. Translation gives CASSWGTMGTGELFF.

V usage is TRBV7-9 and J usage is TRBJ1-1; weak D call: TRBD1 (5 bases). The CDR3 is 14 residues long. CDR1 and CDR2 (germline): SEHNR, FQNEAQ (reference sequence). Deletions cut 0 bases from V and 0 bases from J, with 5 bases between. CDR3 region: CASSLAQVNTEAFF. The CDR3 DNA reads as TGTGCCAGCAGCTTAGCACAGGTGAACACTGAAGCTTTCTTT.

The J gene is TRBJ2-1, the V gene TRBV27, with a tentative D call TRBD2 (5 bases). Trimming took 6 bases from V and 2 from J, leaving 14 bases between them. CDR1 is MNHEY and CDR2 is SMNVEV in the germline V gene (reference sequence). This CDR3 is 15 amino acids long. The CDR3 region is CASRKTSETYNEQFF. CDR3 nucleotide sequence: TGTGCCAGCAGGAAAACTAGTGAAACCTACAATGAGCAGTTCTTC.

The V and J genes are TRBV6-2 or TRBV6-3 and TRBJ1-1, with a tentative D call TRBD1 (6 bases). V dropped 8 bases and J dropped 3 bases, with 13 bases sitting between them. CDR3 length equals 13 residues. Germline-derived CDR1 and CDR2 are MNHEY and SVGEGT. The CDR3 protein is CASRQGSYTEAFF. The CDR3 nucleotides read TGTGCCAGCCGGCAGGGGTCGTACACTGAAGCTTTCTTT.